The clone carrying this T cell receptor (beta chain) was seen a handful of times. Its target is unknown. What was sequenced were expressed TCRB transcripts, since all of the isolated RNA had been reverse transcribed. Some clones are missing from TCRdb's copy, which holds only in-frame ones; the method was immunoSEQ multiplex PCR. The sample lists under 450,000 clones; more than 12% were seen once. Via CD45RO/CCR7/CD25/CD127/CD95/CD27, cells of the CD4+ naive, central memory, regulatory and stem cell-like memory subsets were sorted. This entry comes from a study of beta chain features in type 1 diabetes. As for the study in general: Examination spanned around 110 million sorted cells from all samples.

Study-wide results and limits: In comparison with healthy donors, patients had naive, central memory and Treg TCRB repertoires that appeared more similar. In cDNA sequencing, cells with high TCR expression could be over-represented.

The CDR3 is 14 residues long. CDR1 is GTSNPN and CDR2 is SVGIG in the germline V gene (reference sequence). V lost 5 bases, J lost 3 bases, and 14 bases lay in between. This receptor was obtained from a young woman in good health. The chain links TRBV30 to TRBJ1-5, with D perhaps matching TRBD1 (6 bases). The sequenced sample was naive CD4+ T cells from blood. CDR3 protein: CAWGSNRVNQPQHF. CDR3 sequence (DNA): TGTGCCTGGGGATCCAACAGGGTCAATCAGCCCCAGCATTTT. Based on the CDR3 plus reference TRBV30 and TRBJ1-5, the full variable domain is SQTIHQWPATLVQPVGSPLSLECTVEGTSNPNLYWYRQAAGRGLQLLFYSVGIGQISSEVPQNLSASRPQDRQFILSSKKLLLSDSGFYLCAWGSNRVNQPQHFGDGTRLSIL.